The rows below give T cell receptor beta chains drawn from one sample of a study of early T cells in non-severe SARS-CoV-2 infection. Using its own MiXCR run on the 5' RACE reads, TCRdb lists one record per CDR3 protein. The sample lists some 110,000 distinct CDR3 sequences; about 16% were seen once. Sequenced sample: whole blood. These TCRs come from an adult who was a healthcare worker with PCR-confirmed SARS-CoV-2 infection or an uninfected control (not recorded which). Both conserved end residues are part of each CDR3. A D gene is named only where the DNA matches it firmly. Clone size is shown for a subset of rows, as once, few, many or a class of expanded clone.

V: TRBV6-6
size: -
D: -
J: TRBJ1-5
CDR3: CASSAGSEPQHF
DNA: TGTGCCAGCAGTGCGGGGAGTGAGCCCCAGCATTTT

V: TRBV19
size: -
D: TRBD2
J: TRBJ2-2
CDR3: CASKVAGGYTGELFF
DNA: TGTGCCAGTAAAGTAGCGGGGGGGTACACCGGGGAGCTGTTTTTT

V: TRBV7-3
size: -
D: TRBD1
J: TRBJ1-4
CDR3: CASSATGGRNEKLFF
DNA: TGTGCCAGCAGCGCCACAGGGGGGAGGAACGAAAAACTGTTTTTT

V: TRBV5-4
size: few
D: -
J: TRBJ1-1
CDR3: CASSSGVGDTEAFF
DNA: TGTGCCAGCAGCTCCGGGGTGGGTGACACTGAAGCTTTCTTT

V: TRBV7-9
size: -
D: -
J: TRBJ2-1
CDR3: CASSFRASSYNEQFF
DNA: TGTGCCAGCAGCTTCAGGGCCTCCTCCTACAATGAGCAGTTCTTC

V: TRBV5-6
size: few
D: -
J: TRBJ1-3
CDR3: CASSALYSGNTIYF
DNA: TGTGCCAGCAGCGCTCTATACTCTGGAAACACCATATATTTT

V: TRBV4-1
size: -
D: -
J: TRBJ1-5
CDR3: CASSQSRISNQPQHF
DNA: TGCGCCAGCAGCCAATCGAGGATAAGCAATCAGCCCCAGCATTTT

V: TRBV7-2
size: many
D: -
J: TRBJ2-7
CDR3: CASSLGSPQFPSREQYF
DNA: TGTGCCAGCAGCTTAGGCAGTCCTCAGTTCCCCTCCCGCGAGCAGTACTTC

V: TRBV6-6
size: few
D: -
J: TRBJ1-1
CDR3: CASSYGGTMNTEAFF
DNA: TGTGCCAGCAGTTACGGAGGGACCATGAACACTGAAGCTTTCTTT

V: TRBV19
size: -
D: TRBD2
J: TRBJ2-1
CDR3: CASSGGGLAGGSEQFF
DNA: TGTGCCAGTAGTGGAGGGGGACTAGCGGGTGGGAGTGAGCAGTTCTTC

V: TRBV25-1
size: few
D: -
J: TRBJ2-1
CDR3: CASSESHTSNDEQFF
DNA: TGTGCCAGCAGTGAATCCCATACTAGCAACGATGAGCAGTTCTTC

V: TRBV9
size: few
D: -
J: TRBJ1-6
CDR3: CASSRIGLWGSPLHF
DNA: TGTGCCAGCAGCCGAATCGGCCTCTGGGGATCACCCCTCCACTTT

V: TRBV20-1
size: -
D: TRBD1
J: TRBJ1-2
CDR3: CSALSPRDRAYGYTF
DNA: TGCAGTGCTCTAAGCCCCCGGGACAGGGCATATGGCTACACCTTC

V: TRBV3-1
size: few
D: -
J: TRBJ1-6
CDR3: CASSQEHSPLHF
DNA: TGTGCCAGCAGCCAAGAACACTCACCCCTCCACTTT

V: TRBV5-1
size: many
D: -
J: TRBJ2-2
CDR3: CASSLDSPSTGELFF
DNA: TGCGCCAGCAGCCTGGACAGTCCAAGCACCGGGGAGCTGTTTTTT

V: TRBV12-3/TRBV12-4
size: -
D: -
J: TRBJ1-3
CDR3: CASSFDTSGNAIYF
DNA: TGTGCCAGCAGTTTCGACACCTCTGGAAACGCCATATATTTT

V: TRBV7-6
size: -
D: TRBD2
J: TRBJ2-1
CDR3: CASSISGGTYNEQFF
DNA: TGTGCCAGCAGCATTAGCGGGGGGACCTACAATGAGCAGTTCTTC

V: TRBV20-1
size: few
D: -
J: TRBJ2-7
CDR3: CSARTRSGGEQYF
DNA: TGCAGTGCTAGGACTAGATCAGGAGGCGAGCAGTACTTC

V: TRBV5-1
size: -
D: -
J: TRBJ2-7
CDR3: CASSLGGTSEQYF
DNA: TGCGCCAGCAGCTTAGGGGGGACGAGCGAGCAGTACTTC

V: TRBV29-1
size: many
D: -
J: TRBJ1-4
CDR3: CSVAGGGKKLFF
DNA: TGCAGCGTTGCGGGAGGTGGAAAAAAACTGTTTTTT

V: TRBV12-3/TRBV12-4
size: few
D: -
J: TRBJ2-6
CDR3: CASTVGLTVLTF
DNA: TGTGCCAGCACCGTTGGCCTCACCGTCCTGACTTTC

V: TRBV30
size: -
D: -
J: TRBJ1-1
CDR3: CAWSVRSGTEAFF
DNA: TGTGCCTGGAGTGTACGGAGTGGCACTGAAGCTTTCTTT

V: TRBV7-9
size: few
D: -
J: TRBJ1-6
CDR3: CASSYLSGPPLHF
DNA: TGTGCCAGCAGCTACCTTAGCGGGCCACCCCTCCACTTT

V: TRBV29-1
size: many
D: TRBD1
J: TRBJ1-3
CDR3: CSVEDRADTIYF
DNA: TGCAGCGTTGAGGACAGGGCGGACACCATATATTTT

V: TRBV5-6
size: -
D: -
J: TRBJ1-6
CDR3: CASSNSGQPADSPLHF
DNA: TGTGCCAGCAGCAACAGTGGACAGCCGGCAGATTCACCCCTCCACTTT

V: TRBV7-2
size: -
D: -
J: TRBJ1-3
CDR3: CASSQTGRTGNTIYF
DNA: TGTGCCAGCAGCCAAACAGGGAGGACTGGAAACACCATATATTTT

V: TRBV6-4
size: -
D: -
J: TRBJ1-5
CDR3: CASSAEMGQPQHF
DNA: TGTGCCAGCAGTGCCGAGATGGGTCAGCCCCAGCATTTT

V: TRBV5-1
size: -
D: -
J: TRBJ1-3
CDR3: CASRGTLSGNTIYF
DNA: TGCGCCAGCAGGGGGACACTCTCTGGAAACACCATATATTTT

V: TRBV5-1
size: -
D: -
J: TRBJ2-7
CDR3: CASSLGGRDEQYF
DNA: TGCGCCAGCAGCTTGGGGGGGCGCGACGAGCAGTACTTC

V: TRBV3-1
size: once
D: -
J: TRBJ2-1
CDR3: CASSQDVRNEQFF
DNA: TGTGCCAGCAGCCAAGATGTGCGGAATGAGCAGTTCTTC

V: TRBV7-9
size: few
D: TRBD2
J: TRBJ2-5
CDR3: CASSNRLAGDQETQYF
DNA: TGTGCCAGCAGTAATCGACTAGCGGGGGATCAAGAGACCCAGTACTTC

V: TRBV7-2
size: -
D: -
J: TRBJ1-1
CDR3: CASSPKKNTEAFF
DNA: TGTGCCAGCAGCCCGAAAAAGAACACTGAAGCTTTCTTT

V: TRBV18
size: few
D: -
J: TRBJ1-5
CDR3: CASSPTERQPQHF
DNA: TGTGCCAGCTCACCCACCGAGCGGCAGCCCCAGCATTTT

V: TRBV5-4
size: -
D: -
J: TRBJ2-3
CDR3: CASSDAGTSLTDTQYF
DNA: TGTGCCAGCAGCGACGCCGGGACTTCCCTCACAGATACGCAGTATTTT

V: TRBV7-6
size: -
D: TRBD1
J: TRBJ2-7
CDR3: CASSLEGDRTYEQYF
DNA: TGTGCCAGCAGCTTAGAAGGGGACAGGACCTACGAGCAGTACTTC

V: TRBV2
size: -
D: -
J: TRBJ1-4
CDR3: CASRGLGKLFF
DNA: TGTGCCAGCAGGGGGCTAGGAAAACTGTTTTTT

V: TRBV5-1
size: -
D: -
J: TRBJ2-2
CDR3: CASSLSGEFGELFF
DNA: TGCGCCAGCAGCTTGTCTGGGGAATTCGGGGAGCTGTTTTTT

V: TRBV29-1
size: few
D: -
J: TRBJ1-2
CDR3: CSLFEDGYTF
DNA: TGCAGCCTCTTCGAGGATGGCTACACCTTC

V: TRBV15
size: few
D: TRBD2
J: TRBJ2-3
CDR3: CATSRDTLTSGVDTQYF
DNA: TGTGCCACCAGCAGAGATACCCTGACTAGCGGGGTTGATACGCAGTATTTT

V: TRBV18
size: -
D: -
J: TRBJ1-1
CDR3: CASSPAGGSTEAFF
DNA: TGTGCCAGCTCACCGGCGGGGGGGTCGACTGAAGCTTTCTTT

V: TRBV30
size: -
D: -
J: TRBJ2-7
CDR3: CAFASGSYEQYF
DNA: TGTGCCTTTGCCAGCGGCTCCTACGAGCAGTACTTC

V: TRBV25-1
size: many
D: -
J: TRBJ1-1
CDR3: CASSADVKGMNTEAFF
DNA: TGTGCCAGCAGTGCCGATGTCAAGGGTATGAACACTGAAGCTTTCTTT